The clone carrying this T cell receptor (beta chain) was recorded once. Its cognate antigen is unknown. This record belongs to a study of cytomegalovirus exposure and HLA in healthy donors. PCR primers comprised 60 Vbeta and 13 Jbeta primers. Profiling relied on immunoSEQ multiplex PCR, and the TCRdb table lists in-frame clones only, not all of them. Here the sample spans 200,000 or so clones, 78% being singletons. The CDR3 extends over 15 amino acids. V was pared by 5 bases and J by 5 bases, with 10 bases of the junction left unmatched. Germline V gene data show CDR1 as MNHNS and CDR2 as SASEGT. Study-wide points: Another analysis was done later, and it associated more than 15,000 TCR beta sequences with HLA alleles at 0.05 false discovery rate. Common viral pathogens seemed to be connected with several of the most significant clusters, according to a later analysis. In vitro data verified a few CMV-associated chains as specific for CMV antigens. Using the classifier, cytomegalovirus status was reportedly diagnosed with high specificity and sensitivity.

The chain carries TRBV6-1 and TRBJ2-7; 9 bases match TRBD2. Source material: PBMCs. The receptor was isolated from a woman aged 25 to 39 in good health and CMV-seropositive. The CDR3 DNA sequence: TGTGCCAGCAGTATAAGCGGGGGGCTTATGGACGAGCAGTACTTC. This sequence encodes CASSISGGLMDEQYF.